Described below is a single T cell receptor beta chain sequence and its context. This specimen belongs to a study of T-cell memory formation after mild COVID-19. TCRdb re-analysed the 5' RACE reads in MiXCR, keeping a single row per CDR3 protein. The data hold hundreds of thousands of distinct CDR3 sequences, with just under 20% observed a single time. Germline V gene lookup returns CDR1 SGHTA and CDR2 FQGNSA. With 1 base removed from V and 4 bases from J, the gap between germline ends came to 9 bases. The CDR3 covers 14 residues. This chain connects TRBV7-2 to TRBJ2-3; D is unresolved. Sequenced input: PBMCs or a T cell subset sorted from them (not recorded which). The clonotype comes from a man aged 18 to 29 who had mild COVID-19 (a few samples of this study predate the infection). Cell type and time point are not known. CDR3 loop: CASSLVLSSDTQYF. CDR3 nucleotides: TGTGCCAGCAGCTTAGTGCTCAGCTCAGATACGCAGTATTTT.